Here is one T cell receptor (beta chain) with its context. Its antigen is still unknown. Given the absence of the conserved phenylalanine or tryptophan at the CDR3 end, a read error is likely. Blood RNA was extracted from unsorted whole blood with TRIzol reagent; germline DNA came from the DNeasy Blood & Tissue kit. At the time of sampling, the patients were treatment-naive and had chronic HBV infection. Before surgery, approximately 3.7 milliliters of peripheral blood were drawn into K2EDTA tubes. The data were taken from a study of tumor-infiltrating lymphocytes in primary liver carcinoma (dated by TCRdb to about 2017). At the level of the whole study: Between November 2015 and March 2016, 4 to 6 patients in China with histopathologically diagnosed primary liver carcinoma had surgical resection. Of the five patients, three men and two women aged 30 to 69 years, four had hepatocellular carcinoma and one had combined HCC and intrahepatic cholangiocarcinoma. The five patients had tumors staged T1-T3 N0M0, with maximum diameters ranging from roughly 4.2 to 11 cm. Roughly 3.65 to 8 million productive TCRbeta reads were obtained per sample, and no significant difference in read depth was found between tissue types. TCRbeta repertoire sequencing, expression microarrays and whole-exome sequencing were combined in the study across five regions of each liver tumor, with adjacent normal tissue and blood also included. A total of approximately 35 specimens from 5 patients underwent TCRbeta repertoire sequencing, comprising around 25 tumor regions, 5 adjacent noncancerous liver tissues and 5 peripheral blood samples. Reproducibility between technical replicate repertoires was high, with correlation coefficients above 0.95 and mean shared-clone rates roughly 0.91.

The paper's findings and limits, for the study overall: Because the samples were bulk and unsorted, CD4+ and CD8+ T cell repertoires could not be compared. Only a few patients were included in the study, and the authors note that the findings should be validated in a larger study. Because only the TCR beta chain was sequenced and unpaired alpha chains were not captured, true repertoire diversity is likely underestimated. Consistent with antigen-driven expansion, pairs of tumor regions showed higher repertoire overlap (mean roughly 36%) than either tumor-adjacent pairs (around 17%) or tumor-blood pairs (roughly 15%). The top 250 clones made up a significantly larger repertoire fraction in tumors than in blood (p = 0.039).

Termini included, the CDR3 measures 14 amino acids. The sequence is cut down to CDR3 DNA, 42 bases in frame from base 1. V was cut back by 4 bases and J by 6 bases, leaving a gap of 13 bases between them. The germline V gene gives CDR1 as SGHRS and CDR2 as YFSETQ. Starting from roughly 540 ng total RNA, TCRbeta-specific cDNA was produced by reverse transcription with a constant-region primer and ProtoScript II reverse transcriptase. Three nested multiplex PCR rounds, following a slightly modified ARM-PCR procedure, were used to build the TCRbeta libraries. Each of the first two PCR rounds ran for about 10 cycles and used multiplex TRBV1-TRBV30 forward primers together with a Cbeta reverse primer. Sample barcodes and Illumina adapters were added in a final 25-cycle PCR using Deep VentR polymerase. Before sequencing, amplicons between 200 and 500 bp were purified from gel using a QIAquick gel extraction kit. An Illumina HiSeq 2500 was used to sequence the TCRbeta amplicons, generating 250-bp paired-end reads. Under the source paper's analysis protocol: Quality trimming of reads was performed with Trimmomatic v0.33, and paired reads were merged with FLASH v1.2.11 so that full CDR3 sequences could be recovered. V, D and J germline segments were assigned to the rearranged TCRbeta sequences by MiGEC v1.2.1b. Clonotype statistics, along with Shannon-Wiener diversity indices, were calculated using VDJtools v1.0.0. To reduce sampling bias, subsequent analyses other than the diversity analysis used only the 250 most abundant clonotypes in each sample. The raw public reads went through TCRdb reprocessing: fastp at Q25, MiXCR clone calling, in-frame beta chains kept. Each entry merges the rows of one CDR3 protein and shows their most common DNA and genes. The V and J calls here are based on TCRdb, not the publication. In all, the sample holds 320,000 or so distinct CDR3 sequences, and 65% of those were seen once. Roughly 8.9% of the sample is taken by the ten largest.

The sequence came from a man between 35 and 55 years old with primary liver carcinoma and hepatitis B virus infection. The receptor chain draws on TRBV5-1 and TRBJ2-2; the D gene is perhaps TRBD1, on 6 matching bases. The sample consisted of peripheral blood. In nucleotides, the sequence is TGCGCCAGCAGCCAAGACAGGATTGCCGGGGAGCTGTTTTAT. Its translation reads: CASSQDRIAGELFY.